Sequencing of this TCR beta chain was carried out in a study of chemoradiotherapy in HPV16-positive cancers. In its sample, this clone was seen a few times. Trimming removed 1 base from V and 11 bases from J, with 11 bases in between. This CDR3 is built from 11 residues. CDR1 is GTSNPN and CDR2 is SVGIG in the germline V gene (reference sequence). Only in-frame clones appear in the TCRdb table, and some are missing; sequencing was by immunoSEQ multiplex PCR. Counted here are about 11,000 clones, 75% occurring once; the ten biggest clones make up nearly 7.5%. V gene TRBV30 combines with J gene TRBJ1-1, with a tentative D call TRBD1 (5 bases). This sample was taken from a patient who underwent chemoradiotherapy. The clonotype originates from a human donor with HPV-associated anogenital cancer. CDR3 sequence reads: CAWSAGGDAFF. In DNA, the CDR3 is TGTGCCTGGAGTGCCGGGGGGGACGCTTTCTTT.